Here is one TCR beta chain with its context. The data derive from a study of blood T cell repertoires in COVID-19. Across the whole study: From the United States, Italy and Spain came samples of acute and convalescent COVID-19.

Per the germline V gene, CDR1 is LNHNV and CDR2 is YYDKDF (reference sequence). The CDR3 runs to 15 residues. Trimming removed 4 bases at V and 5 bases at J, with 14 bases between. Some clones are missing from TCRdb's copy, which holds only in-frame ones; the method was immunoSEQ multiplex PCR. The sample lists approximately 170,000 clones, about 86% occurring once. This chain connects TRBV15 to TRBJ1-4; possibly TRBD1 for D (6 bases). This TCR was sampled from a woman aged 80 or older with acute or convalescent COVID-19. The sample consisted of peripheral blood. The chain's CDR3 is CATSKRGGQNEKLFF. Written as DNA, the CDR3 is TGTGCCACCAGCAAGCGGGGAGGACAGAATGAAAAACTGTTTTTT.